Reported below is one TCR beta chain. Trimming removed 9 bases at V and 5 bases at J, with 16 bases between. Looked up from germline, CDR1 is MNHEY and CDR2 is SVGAGI. This CDR3 has 13 residues. This entry is derived from a study of control samples from healthy donors and cancer patients. The table came from immunoSEQ multiplex PCR; TCRdb's copy has only in-frame clones and leaves some out. The table has 75,000 to 90,000 clones, approximately 86% seen once. Sequencing input: blood. V usage is TRBV6-5 and J usage is TRBJ1-1; the D gene is possibly TRBD1 (5 bases). The receptor's source is a man between 25 and 39 years old in good health. The CDR3 protein is CASTWGVDTEAFF. CDR3 DNA sequence: TGTGCCAGTACCTGGGGGGTAGATACTGAAGCTTTCTTT.